Given below is one T cell receptor (beta chain) in context. The sample is drawn from a study of blood T cell repertoires in COVID-19. Study information: COVID-19 samples from acute and convalescent phases originated in the United States, Italy and Spain. PBMCs, B-cell-depleted T cells, or T cells were the source of the cDNA or gDNA that made up the material.

Authors' data handling: How many nucleated cells were present was estimated from reference gene primer amplification. The table came from immunoSEQ multiplex PCR; TCRdb's copy has only in-frame clones and leaves some out. The V and J calls and the clone size are those of that table, but D and trimming were determined from the DNA. This table holds about 45,000 clones, 83% found once. Germline CDR1 LGHDT, CDR2 YNNKEL (reference sequence). V was trimmed by 3 bases and J by 5 bases, leaving 10 bases between them. This CDR3 is built from 14 residues. The chain combines TRBV3-1 (or the pseudogene TRBV3-2) with TRBJ1-4, with D perhaps TRBD1 (6 bases). Source material: peripheral blood. This receptor was obtained from an older man in a cohort sampled during active COVID-19. The CDR3 DNA reads TGTGCCAGCAGCCACAGGACAGCGAATGAAAAACTGTTTTTT. Translating gives CASSHRTANEKLFF.